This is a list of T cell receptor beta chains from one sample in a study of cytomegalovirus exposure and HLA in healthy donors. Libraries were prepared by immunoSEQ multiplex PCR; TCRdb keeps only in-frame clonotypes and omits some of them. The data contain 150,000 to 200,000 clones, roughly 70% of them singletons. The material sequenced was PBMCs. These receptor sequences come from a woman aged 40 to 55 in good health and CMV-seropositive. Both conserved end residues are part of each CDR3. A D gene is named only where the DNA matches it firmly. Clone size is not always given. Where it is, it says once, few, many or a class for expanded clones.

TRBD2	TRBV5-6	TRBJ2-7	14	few	CASSFLAGEYEQYF	TGTGCCAGCAGCTTTTTAGCGGGGGAATACGAGCAGTACTTC
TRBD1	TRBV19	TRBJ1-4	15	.	CASSIPGTGYEKLFF	TGTGCCAGTAGTATTCCCGGGACAGGGTACGAAAAACTGTTTTTT
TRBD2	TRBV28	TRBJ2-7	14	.	CASTFSSGSHEQYF	TGTGCCAGCACTTTCTCCAGCGGGAGCCACGAGCAGTACTTC
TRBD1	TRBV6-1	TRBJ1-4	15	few	CASSTRTGPQEKLFF	TGTGCCAGCAGTACCCGGACAGGTCCTCAGGAAAAACTGTTTTTT
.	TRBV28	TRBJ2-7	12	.	CASRYNSYEQYF	TGTGCCAGCAGATACAACTCCTACGAGCAGTACTTC
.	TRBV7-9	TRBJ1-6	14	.	CASSLSGDNSPLHF	TGTGCCAGCAGCTTATCGGGGGATAATTCACCCCTCCACTTT
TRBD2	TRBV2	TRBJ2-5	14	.	CASRASGGVETQYF	TGTGCCAGCAGAGCAAGCGGGGGGGTAGAGACCCAGTACTTC
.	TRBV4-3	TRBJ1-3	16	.	CASSQDPRDRGNTIYF	TGCGCCAGCAGCCAAGACCCGCGTGACAGGGGAAACACCATATATTTT
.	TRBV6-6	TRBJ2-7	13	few	CASSYSGQLWQYF	TGTGCCAGCAGTTACAGCGGCCAGTTGTGGCAGTACTTC
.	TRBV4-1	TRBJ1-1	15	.	CASSPRAWRDTEAFF	TGCGCCAGCAGCCCGAGGGCGTGGAGGGACACTGAAGCTTTCTTT
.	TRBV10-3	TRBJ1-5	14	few	CAISEGAGSQPQHF	TGTGCCATCAGTGAGGGGGCCGGCAGTCAGCCCCAGCATTTT
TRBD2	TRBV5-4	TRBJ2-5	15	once	CASSLGQRGGETQYF	TGTGCCAGCAGCTTGGGCCAGCGGGGTGGCGAGACCCAGTACTTC
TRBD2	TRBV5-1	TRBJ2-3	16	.	CASSLGSGLAPDTQYF	TGCGCCAGCAGCTTGGGGTCCGGACTAGCCCCAGATACGCAGTATTTT
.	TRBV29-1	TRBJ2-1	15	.	CSVEINRGSDNEQFF	TGCAGCGTTGAGATCAATCGCGGGTCCGACAATGAGCAGTTCTTC
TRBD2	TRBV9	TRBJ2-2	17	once	CASSVFGGAKNTGELFF	TGTGCCAGCAGCGTTTTCGGGGGGGCTAAAAACACCGGGGAGCTGTTTTTT
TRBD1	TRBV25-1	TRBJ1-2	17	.	CASSEKGTALAVYGYTF	TGTGCCAGCAGTGAAAAAGGGACAGCCTTAGCGGTCTATGGCTACACCTTC